The T cell receptor beta chain under discussion was sequenced for a study of brain metastases from non-small cell lung cancer. V was clipped by 8 bases and J by 3 bases, with 16 bases between them. The CDR3 contains 13 residues. Germline CDR1 is SQVTM and CDR2 is ANQGSEA. Assay: immunoSEQ multiplex PCR; the TCRdb copy retains only in-frame clones and omits some. The sample shows around 8,000 clones, around 85% of them seen only once. Regarding this clone: What it recognizes is unknown.

Overall study results and limits: T-cell infiltration was lower in brain metastases than primaries (P < 0.001). Expanded T-cell clones appeared in around 60% of brain metastases over primaries. Brain metastases shared most TCR repertoire with primaries, with sparse T cells.

The sequence came from a donor at least 40 years old with non-small cell lung cancer. This sequence joins TRBV29-1 and TRBJ1-2; D may be TRBD1 (6 bases). Sequenced: primary lung tumor tissue. The chain's CDR3 is CSTQQGPDYGYTF. In nucleotides, the CDR3 is TGCAGCACTCAACAGGGTCCGGACTATGGCTACACCTTC.